Reported below is one T cell receptor beta chain. The CDR3 consists of 11 residues. Germline lookup yields CDR1 LNHNV and CDR2 YYDKDF (reference sequence). These data come from a study of monozygotic twins with inflammatory bowel disease. No DNA is given; TCRdb re-called the 5' RACE reads and lists each CDR3 protein once. The sample has approximately 400,000 distinct CDR3 sequences. Sequenced material: blood. The sequence was obtained from a human donor with ulcerative colitis or Crohn's disease, or a healthy co-twin of an affected twin (not recorded which). The gene calls are TRBV15 and TRBJ2-1. CDR3 amino acids: CATSSDSEQFF.